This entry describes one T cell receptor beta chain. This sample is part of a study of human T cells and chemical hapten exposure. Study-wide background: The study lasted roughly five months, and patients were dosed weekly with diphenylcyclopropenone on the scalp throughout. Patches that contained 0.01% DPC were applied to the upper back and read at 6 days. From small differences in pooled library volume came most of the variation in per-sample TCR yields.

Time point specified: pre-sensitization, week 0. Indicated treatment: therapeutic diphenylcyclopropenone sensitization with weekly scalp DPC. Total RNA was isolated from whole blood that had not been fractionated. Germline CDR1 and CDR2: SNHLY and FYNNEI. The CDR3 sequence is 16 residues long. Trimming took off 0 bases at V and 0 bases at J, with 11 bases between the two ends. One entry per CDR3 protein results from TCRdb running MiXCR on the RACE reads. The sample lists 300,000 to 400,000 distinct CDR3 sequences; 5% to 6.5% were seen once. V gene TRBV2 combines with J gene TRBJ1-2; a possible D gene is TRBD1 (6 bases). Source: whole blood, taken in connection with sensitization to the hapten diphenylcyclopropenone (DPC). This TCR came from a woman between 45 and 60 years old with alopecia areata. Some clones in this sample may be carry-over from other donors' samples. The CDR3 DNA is TGTGCCAGCAGTGAAGCGACAGGCCTTCCTAACTATGGCTACACCTTC. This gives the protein CASSEATGLPNYGYTF.